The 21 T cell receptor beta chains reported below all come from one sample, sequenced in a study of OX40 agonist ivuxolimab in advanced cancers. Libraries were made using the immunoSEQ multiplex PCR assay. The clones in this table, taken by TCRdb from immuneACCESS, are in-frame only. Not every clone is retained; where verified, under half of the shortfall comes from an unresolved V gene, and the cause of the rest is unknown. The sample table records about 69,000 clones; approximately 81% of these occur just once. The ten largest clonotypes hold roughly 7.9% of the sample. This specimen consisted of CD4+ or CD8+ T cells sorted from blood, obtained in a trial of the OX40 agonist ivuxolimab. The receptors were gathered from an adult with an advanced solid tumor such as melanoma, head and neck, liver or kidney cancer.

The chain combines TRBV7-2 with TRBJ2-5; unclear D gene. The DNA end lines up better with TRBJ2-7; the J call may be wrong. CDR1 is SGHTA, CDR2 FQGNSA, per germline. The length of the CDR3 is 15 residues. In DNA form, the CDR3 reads TGTGCCAGCAGCTTAGAACCAAGGAGCTCCTACGAGCAGTACTTC. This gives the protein CASSLEPRSSYEQYF.

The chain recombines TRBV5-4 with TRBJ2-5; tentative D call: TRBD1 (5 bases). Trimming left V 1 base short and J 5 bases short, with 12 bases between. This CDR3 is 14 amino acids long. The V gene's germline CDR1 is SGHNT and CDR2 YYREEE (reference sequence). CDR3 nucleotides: TGTGCCAGCAGCTTGAAGGGGTTAGAGGAGACCCAGTACTTC. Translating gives CASSLKGLEETQYF.

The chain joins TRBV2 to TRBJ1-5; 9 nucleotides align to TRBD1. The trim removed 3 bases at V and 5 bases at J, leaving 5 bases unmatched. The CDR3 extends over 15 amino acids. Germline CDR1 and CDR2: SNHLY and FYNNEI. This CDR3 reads CASSEGTGKYQPQHF. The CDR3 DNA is TGTGCCAGCAGTGAGGGGACAGGGAAATATCAGCCCCAGCATTTT. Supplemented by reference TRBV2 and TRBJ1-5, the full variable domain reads EPEVTQTPSHQVTQMGQEVILRCVPISNHLYFYWYRQILGQKVEFLVSFYNNEISEKSEIFDDQFSVERPDGSNFTLKIRSTKLEDSAMYFCASSEGTGKYQPQHFGDGTRLSIL.

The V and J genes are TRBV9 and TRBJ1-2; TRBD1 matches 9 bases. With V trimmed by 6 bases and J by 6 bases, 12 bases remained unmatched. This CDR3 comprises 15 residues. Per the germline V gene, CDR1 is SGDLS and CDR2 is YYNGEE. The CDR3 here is CASTYDGGTGNGYTF. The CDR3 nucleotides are TGTGCCAGCACATACGACGGGGGGACAGGGAATGGCTACACCTTC. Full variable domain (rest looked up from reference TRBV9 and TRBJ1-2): DSGVTQTPKHLITATGQRVTLRCSPRSGDLSVYWYQQSLDQGLQFLIQYYNGEERAKGNILERFSAQQFPDLHSELNLSSLELGDSALYFCASTYDGGTGNGYTFGSGTRLTVV.

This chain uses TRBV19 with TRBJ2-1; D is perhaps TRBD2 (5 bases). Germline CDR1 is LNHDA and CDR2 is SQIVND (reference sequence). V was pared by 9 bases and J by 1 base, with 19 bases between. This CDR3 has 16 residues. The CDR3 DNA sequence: TGTGCCAGCAAAGTAGATTTTTCGGGGTCCTACAATGAGCAGTTCTTC. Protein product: CASKVDFSGSYNEQFF.

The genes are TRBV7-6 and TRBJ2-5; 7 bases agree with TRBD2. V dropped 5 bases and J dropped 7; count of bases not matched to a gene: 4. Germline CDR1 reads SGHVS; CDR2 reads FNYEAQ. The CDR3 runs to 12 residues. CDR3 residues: CASSTPSGTQYF. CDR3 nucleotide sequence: TGTGCCAGCAGCACACCTAGCGGGACCCAGTACTTC.

CDR3 protein: CASSLDLVETQYF. The CDR3, as DNA: TGTGCCAGCAGCTTAGACTTAGTTGAGACCCAGTACTTC. The chain recombines TRBV7-8 with TRBJ2-5; D is unresolved. The germline V gene encodes CDR1 SGHVS and CDR2 FQNEAQ. V was pared by 1 base and J by 5 bases, with 8 bases between. CDR3 size: 13 residues.

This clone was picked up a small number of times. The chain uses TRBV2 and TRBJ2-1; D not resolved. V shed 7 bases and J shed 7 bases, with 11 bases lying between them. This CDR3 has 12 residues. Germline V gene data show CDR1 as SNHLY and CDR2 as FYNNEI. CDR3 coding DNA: TGTGCCAGCAAGGGTAATCGAAATGAGCAGTTCTTC. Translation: CASKGNRNEQFF.

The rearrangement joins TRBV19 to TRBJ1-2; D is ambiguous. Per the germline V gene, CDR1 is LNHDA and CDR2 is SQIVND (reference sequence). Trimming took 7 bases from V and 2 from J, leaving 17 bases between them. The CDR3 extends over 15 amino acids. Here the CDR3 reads CASIKSGGPNYGYTF. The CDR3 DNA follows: TGTGCCAGTATAAAAAGTGGAGGGCCGAACTATGGCTACACCTTC. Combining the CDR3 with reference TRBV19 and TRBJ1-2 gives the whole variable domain DGGITQSPKYLFRKEGQNVTLSCEQNLNHDAMYWYRQDPGQGLRLIYYSQIVNDFQKGDIAEGYSVSREKKESFPLTVTSAQKNPTAFYLCASIKSGGPNYGYTFGSGTRLTVV.

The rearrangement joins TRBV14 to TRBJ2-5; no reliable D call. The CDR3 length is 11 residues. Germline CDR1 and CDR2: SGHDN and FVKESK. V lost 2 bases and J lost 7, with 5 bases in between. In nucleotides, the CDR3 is TGTGCCAGCAGCCAACTCGGGACCCAGTACTTC. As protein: CASSQLGTQYF.

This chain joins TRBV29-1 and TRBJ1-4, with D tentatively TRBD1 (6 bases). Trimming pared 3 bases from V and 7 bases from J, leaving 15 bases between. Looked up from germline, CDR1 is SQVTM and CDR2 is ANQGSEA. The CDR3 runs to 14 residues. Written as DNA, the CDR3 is TGCAGCGTTGATGAGGGGGGATGGAGTGAAAAACTGTTTTTT. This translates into CSVDEGGWSEKLFF.

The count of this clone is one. The DNA for the CDR3 is TGTGCCAGCAGTTTAGCCTACAGGGCCCCGGGGGGCTACACCTTC. Its protein product is CASSLAYRAPGGYTF. V is TRBV27 and J is TRBJ1-2; a weak D match, TRBD1 (6 bases). V was clipped by 2 bases and J by 8 bases, with 18 bases between them. The CDR3 sequence is 15 residues long. Germline CDR1 and CDR2: MNHEY and SMNVEV (reference sequence).

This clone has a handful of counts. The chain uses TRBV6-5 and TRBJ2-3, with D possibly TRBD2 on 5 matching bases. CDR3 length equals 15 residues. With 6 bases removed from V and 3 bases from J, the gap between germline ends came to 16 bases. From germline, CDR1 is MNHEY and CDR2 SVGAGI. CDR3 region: CASRLVKSQTDTQYF. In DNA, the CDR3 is TGTGCCAGCAGACTAGTAAAGAGCCAGACAGATACGCAGTATTTT.

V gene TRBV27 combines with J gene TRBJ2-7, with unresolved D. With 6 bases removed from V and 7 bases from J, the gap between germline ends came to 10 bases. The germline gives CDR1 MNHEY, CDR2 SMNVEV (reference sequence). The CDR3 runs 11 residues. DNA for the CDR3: TGTGCCAGCAGCCCCGTACGGGAGCAGTACTTC. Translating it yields CASSPVREQYF.

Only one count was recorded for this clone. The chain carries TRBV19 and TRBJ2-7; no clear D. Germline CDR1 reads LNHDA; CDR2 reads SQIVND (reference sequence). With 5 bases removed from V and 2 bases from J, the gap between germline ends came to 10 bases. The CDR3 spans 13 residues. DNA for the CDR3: TGTGCCAGTAGTGCGGATCTACCCTACGAGCAGTACTTC. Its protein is CASSADLPYEQYF. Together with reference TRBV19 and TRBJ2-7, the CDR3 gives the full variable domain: DGGITQSPKYLFRKEGQNVTLSCEQNLNHDAMYWYRQDPGQGLRLIYYSQIVNDFQKGDIAEGYSVSREKKESFPLTVTSAQKNPTAFYLCASSADLPYEQYFGPGTRLTVT.

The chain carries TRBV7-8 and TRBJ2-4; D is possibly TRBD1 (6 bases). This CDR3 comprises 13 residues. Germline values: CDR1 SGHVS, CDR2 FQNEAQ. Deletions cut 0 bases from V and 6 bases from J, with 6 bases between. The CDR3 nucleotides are TGTGCCAGCAGCTTAGCACAGGGAAACATTCAGTACTTC. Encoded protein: CASSLAQGNIQYF. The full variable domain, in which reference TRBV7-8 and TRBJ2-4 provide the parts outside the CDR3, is GAGVSQSPRYKVAKRGQDVALRCDPISGHVSLFWYQQALGQGPEFLTYFQNEAQLDKSGLPSDRFFAERPEGSVSTLKIQRTQQEDSAVYLCASSLAQGNIQYFGAGTRLSVL.

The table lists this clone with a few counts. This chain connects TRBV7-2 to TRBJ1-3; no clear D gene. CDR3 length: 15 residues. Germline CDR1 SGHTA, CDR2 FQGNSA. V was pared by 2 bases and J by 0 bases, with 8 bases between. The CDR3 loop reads CASSLKTYSGNTIYF. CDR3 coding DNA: TGTGCCAGCAGCTTAAAGACTTACTCTGGAAACACCATATATTTT.

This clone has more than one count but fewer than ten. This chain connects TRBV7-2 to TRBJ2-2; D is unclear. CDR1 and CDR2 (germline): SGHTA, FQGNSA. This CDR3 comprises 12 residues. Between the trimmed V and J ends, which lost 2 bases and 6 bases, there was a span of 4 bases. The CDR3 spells CASSLNSGELFF. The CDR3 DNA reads TGTGCCAGCAGCTTAAATTCCGGGGAGCTGTTTTTT.

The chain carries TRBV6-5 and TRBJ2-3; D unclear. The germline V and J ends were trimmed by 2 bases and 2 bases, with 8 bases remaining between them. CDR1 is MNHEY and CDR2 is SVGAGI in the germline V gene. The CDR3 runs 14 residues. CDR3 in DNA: TGTGCCAGCAGTTACGCCCAGGTCACAGATACGCAGTATTTT. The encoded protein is CASSYAQVTDTQYF.

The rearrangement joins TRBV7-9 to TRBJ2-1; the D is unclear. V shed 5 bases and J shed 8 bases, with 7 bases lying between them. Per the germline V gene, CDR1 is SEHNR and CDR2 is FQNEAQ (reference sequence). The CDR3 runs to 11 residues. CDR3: CASSEDHEQFF. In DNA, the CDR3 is TGTGCCAGCAGCGAAGACCATGAGCAGTTCTTC.

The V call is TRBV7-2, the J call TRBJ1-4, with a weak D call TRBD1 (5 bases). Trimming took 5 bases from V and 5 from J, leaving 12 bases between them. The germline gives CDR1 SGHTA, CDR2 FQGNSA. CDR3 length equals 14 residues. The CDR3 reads CASSPEEGNEKLFF. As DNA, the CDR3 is TGTGCCAGCAGCCCTGAAGAGGGGAATGAAAAACTGTTTTTT.